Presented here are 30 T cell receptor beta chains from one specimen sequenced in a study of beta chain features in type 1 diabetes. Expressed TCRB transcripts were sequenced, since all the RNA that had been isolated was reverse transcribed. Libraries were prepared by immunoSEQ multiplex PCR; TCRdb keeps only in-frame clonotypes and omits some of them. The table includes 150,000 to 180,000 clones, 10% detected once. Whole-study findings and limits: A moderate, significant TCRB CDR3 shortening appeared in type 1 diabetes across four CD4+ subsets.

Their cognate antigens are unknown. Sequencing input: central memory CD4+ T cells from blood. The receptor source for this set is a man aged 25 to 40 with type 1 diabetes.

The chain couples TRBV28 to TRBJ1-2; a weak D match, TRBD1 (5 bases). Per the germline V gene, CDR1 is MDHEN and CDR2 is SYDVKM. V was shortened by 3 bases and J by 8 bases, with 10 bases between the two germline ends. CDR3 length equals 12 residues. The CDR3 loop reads CASSFRVGGYTF. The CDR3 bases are TGTGCCAGCAGTTTCAGGGTGGGCGGCTACACCTTC.

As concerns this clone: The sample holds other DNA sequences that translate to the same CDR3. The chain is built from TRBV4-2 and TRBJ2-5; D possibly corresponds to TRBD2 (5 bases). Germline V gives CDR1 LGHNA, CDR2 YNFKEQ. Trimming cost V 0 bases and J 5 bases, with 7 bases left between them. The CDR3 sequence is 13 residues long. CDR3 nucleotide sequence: TGTGCCAGCAGCCAAGATCGCGGGGAGACCCAGTACTTC. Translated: CASSQDRGETQYF.

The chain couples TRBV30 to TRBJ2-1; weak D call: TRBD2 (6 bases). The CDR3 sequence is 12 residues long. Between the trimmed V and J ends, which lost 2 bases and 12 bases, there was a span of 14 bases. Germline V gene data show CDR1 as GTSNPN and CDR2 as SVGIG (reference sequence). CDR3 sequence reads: CAWSNQREWQFF. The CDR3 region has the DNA TGTGCCTGGAGTAATCAACGGGAGTGGCAGTTCTTC. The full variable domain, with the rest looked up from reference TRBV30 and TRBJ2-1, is SQTIHQWPATLVQPVGSPLSLECTVEGTSNPNLYWYRQAAGRGLQLLFYSVGIGQISSEVPQNLSASRPQDRQFILSSKKLLLSDSGFYLCAWSNQREWQFFGPGTRLTVL.

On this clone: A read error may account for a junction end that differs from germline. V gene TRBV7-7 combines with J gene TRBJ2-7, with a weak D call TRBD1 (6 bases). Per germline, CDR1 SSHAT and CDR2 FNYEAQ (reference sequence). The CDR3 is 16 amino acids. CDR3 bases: TGTGCTAGCACCGAACTAGGGGGTACCCGGGCATACGAGCAGTACTTC. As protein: CASTELGGTRAYEQYF.

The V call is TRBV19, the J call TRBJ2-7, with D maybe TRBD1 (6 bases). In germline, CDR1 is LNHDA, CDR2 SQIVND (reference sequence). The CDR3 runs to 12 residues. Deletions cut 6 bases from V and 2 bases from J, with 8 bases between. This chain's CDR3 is CASRQGAYEQYF. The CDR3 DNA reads TGTGCCAGTAGACAGGGCGCCTACGAGCAGTACTTC. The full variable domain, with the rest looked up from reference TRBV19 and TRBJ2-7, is DGGITQSPKYLFRKEGQNVTLSCEQNLNHDAMYWYRQDPGQGLRLIYYSQIVNDFQKGDIAEGYSVSREKKESFPLTVTSAQKNPTAFYLCASRQGAYEQYFGPGTRLTVT.

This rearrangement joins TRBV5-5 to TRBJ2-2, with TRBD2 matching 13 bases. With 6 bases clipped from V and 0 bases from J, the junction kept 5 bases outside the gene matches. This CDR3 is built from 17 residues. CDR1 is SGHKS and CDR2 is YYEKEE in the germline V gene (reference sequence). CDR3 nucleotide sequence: TGTGCCAGCAAAACGGGACTAGCGGGGTCGAACACCGGGGAGCTGTTTTTT. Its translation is CASKTGLAGSNTGELFF.

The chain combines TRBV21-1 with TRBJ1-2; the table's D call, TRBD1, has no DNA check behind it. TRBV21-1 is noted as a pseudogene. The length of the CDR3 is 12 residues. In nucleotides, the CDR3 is TGTGCCAGCAACCCCGGGACAGCTGGCTACACCTTC. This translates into CASNPGTAGYTF.

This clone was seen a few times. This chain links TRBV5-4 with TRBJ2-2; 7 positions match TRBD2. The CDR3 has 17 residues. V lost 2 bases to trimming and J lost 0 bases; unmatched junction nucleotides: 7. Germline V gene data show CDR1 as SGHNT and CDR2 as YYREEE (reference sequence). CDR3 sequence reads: CASSFGGGGPNTGELFF. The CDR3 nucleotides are TGTGCCAGCAGCTTCGGTGGGGGAGGGCCGAACACCGGGGAGCTGTTTTTT.

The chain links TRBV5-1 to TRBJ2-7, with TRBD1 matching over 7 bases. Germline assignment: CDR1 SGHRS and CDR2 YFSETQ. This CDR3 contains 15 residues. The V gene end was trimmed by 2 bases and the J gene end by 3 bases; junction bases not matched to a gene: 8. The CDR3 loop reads CASSFLQGSNYEQYF. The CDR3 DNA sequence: TGCGCCAGCAGCTTCCTACAGGGGTCAAACTACGAGCAGTACTTC.

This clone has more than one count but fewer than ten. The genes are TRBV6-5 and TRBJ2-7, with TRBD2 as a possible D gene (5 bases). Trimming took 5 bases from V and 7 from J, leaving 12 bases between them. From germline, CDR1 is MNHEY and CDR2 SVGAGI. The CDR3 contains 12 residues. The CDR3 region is CASSKSTGEQYF. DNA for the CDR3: TGTGCCAGCAGTAAATCAACGGGGGAGCAGTACTTC.

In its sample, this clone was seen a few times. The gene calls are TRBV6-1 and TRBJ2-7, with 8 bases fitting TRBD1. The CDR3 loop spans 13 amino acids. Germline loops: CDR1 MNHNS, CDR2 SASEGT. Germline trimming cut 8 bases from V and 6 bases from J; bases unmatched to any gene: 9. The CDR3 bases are TGTGCCAGCGGAGGCAGGGGGCTTTTCGAGCAGTACTTC. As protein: CASGGRGLFEQYF.

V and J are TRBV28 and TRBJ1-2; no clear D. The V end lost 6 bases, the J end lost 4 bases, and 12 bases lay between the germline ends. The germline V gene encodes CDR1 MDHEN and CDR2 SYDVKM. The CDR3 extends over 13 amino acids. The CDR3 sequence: CASRPGEIYGYTF. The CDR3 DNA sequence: TGTGCCAGCAGACCGGGAGAGATCTATGGCTACACCTTC.

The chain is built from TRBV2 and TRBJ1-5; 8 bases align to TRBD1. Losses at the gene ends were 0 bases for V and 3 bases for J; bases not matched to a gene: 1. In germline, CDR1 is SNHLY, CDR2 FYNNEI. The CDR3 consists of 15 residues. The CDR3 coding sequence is TGTGCCAGCAGTGAAGCGGACAGGGACAATCAGCCCCAGCATTTT. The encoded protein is CASSEADRDNQPQHF. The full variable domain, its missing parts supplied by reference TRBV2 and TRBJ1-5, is EPEVTQTPSHQVTQMGQEVILRCVPISNHLYFYWYRQILGQKVEFLVSFYNNEISEKSEIFDDQFSVERPDGSNFTLKIRSTKLEDSAMYFCASSEADRDNQPQHFGDGTRLSIL.

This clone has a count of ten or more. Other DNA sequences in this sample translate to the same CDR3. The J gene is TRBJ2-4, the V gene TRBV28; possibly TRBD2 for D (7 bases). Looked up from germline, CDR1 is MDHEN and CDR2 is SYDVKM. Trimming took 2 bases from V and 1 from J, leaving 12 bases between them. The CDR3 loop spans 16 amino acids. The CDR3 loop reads CASSLGGAGAKNIQYF. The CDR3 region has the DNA TGTGCCAGCAGTTTAGGGGGGGCTGGTGCCAAAAACATTCAGTACTTC.

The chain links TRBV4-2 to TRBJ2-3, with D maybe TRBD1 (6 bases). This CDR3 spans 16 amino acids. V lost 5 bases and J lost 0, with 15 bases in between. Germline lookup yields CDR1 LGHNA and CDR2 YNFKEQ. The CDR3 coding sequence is TGTGCCAGCAGCGTGAAATTAGGACAGAGCACAGATACGCAGTATTTT. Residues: CASSVKLGQSTDTQYF.

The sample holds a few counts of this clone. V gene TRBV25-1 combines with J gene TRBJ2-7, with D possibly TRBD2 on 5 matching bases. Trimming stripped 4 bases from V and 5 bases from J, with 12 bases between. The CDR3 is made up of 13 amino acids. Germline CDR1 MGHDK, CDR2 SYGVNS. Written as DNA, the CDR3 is TGTGCCAGCAGTGCTCCCCCGGGGAACGAGCAGTACTTC. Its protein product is CASSAPPGNEQYF.

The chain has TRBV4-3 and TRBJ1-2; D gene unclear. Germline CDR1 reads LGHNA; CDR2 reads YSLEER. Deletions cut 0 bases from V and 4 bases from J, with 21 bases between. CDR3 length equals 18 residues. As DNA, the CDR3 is TGCGCCAGCAGCCAAGATTTGTTTGCAGAAACGAAATTCTATGGCTACACCTTC. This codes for CASSQDLFAETKFYGYTF.

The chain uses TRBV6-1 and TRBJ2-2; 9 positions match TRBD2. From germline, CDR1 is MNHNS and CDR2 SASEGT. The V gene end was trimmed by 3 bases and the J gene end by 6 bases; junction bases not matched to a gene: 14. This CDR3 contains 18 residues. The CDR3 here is CASSEMRSLAGIPGELFF. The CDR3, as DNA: TGTGCCAGCAGTGAGATGAGGTCGCTAGCGGGAATTCCCGGGGAGCTGTTTTTT.

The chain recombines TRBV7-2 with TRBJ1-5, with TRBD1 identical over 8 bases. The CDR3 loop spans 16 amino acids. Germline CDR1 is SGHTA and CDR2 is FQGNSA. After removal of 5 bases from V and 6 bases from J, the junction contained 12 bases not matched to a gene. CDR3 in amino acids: CASSTNLQGAGQPQHF. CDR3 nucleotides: TGTGCCAGCAGCACAAATCTTCAGGGGGCTGGTCAGCCCCAGCATTTT.

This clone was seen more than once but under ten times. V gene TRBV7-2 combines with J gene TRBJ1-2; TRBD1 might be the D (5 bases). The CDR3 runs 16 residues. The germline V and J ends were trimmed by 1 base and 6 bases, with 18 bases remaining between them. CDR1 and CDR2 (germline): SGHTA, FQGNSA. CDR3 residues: CASSLEVQGGMDGYTF. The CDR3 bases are TGTGCCAGCAGCTTAGAAGTCCAGGGCGGTATGGATGGCTACACCTTC.

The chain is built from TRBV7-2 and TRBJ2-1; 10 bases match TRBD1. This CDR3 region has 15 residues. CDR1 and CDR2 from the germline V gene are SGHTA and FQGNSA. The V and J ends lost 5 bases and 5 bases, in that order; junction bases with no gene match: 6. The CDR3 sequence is CASSTGQGSHNEQFF. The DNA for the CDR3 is TGTGCCAGCAGCACGGGACAGGGGTCCCACAATGAGCAGTTCTTC.

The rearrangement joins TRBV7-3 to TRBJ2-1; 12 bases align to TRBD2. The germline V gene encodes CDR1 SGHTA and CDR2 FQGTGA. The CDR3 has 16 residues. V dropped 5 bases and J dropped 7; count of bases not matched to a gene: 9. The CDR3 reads CASSLRLAGDRNEQFF. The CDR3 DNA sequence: TGTGCCAGCAGCCTAAGACTAGCGGGGGATAGGAATGAGCAGTTCTTC.

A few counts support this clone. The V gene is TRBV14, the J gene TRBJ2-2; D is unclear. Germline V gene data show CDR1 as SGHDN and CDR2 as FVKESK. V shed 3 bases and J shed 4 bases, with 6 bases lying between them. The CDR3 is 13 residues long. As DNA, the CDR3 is TGTGCCAGCAGCCAGGGCACCACCGGGGAGCTGTTTTTT. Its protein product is CASSQGTTGELFF.

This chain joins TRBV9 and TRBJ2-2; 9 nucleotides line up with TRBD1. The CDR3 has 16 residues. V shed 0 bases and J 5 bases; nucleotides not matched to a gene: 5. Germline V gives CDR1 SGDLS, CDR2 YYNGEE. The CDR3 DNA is TGTGCCAGCAGCGTAGCTTCGACAGGGGGAACCGGGGAGCTGTTTTTT. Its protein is CASSVASTGGTGELFF. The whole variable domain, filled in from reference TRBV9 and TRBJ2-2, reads DSGVTQTPKHLITATGQRVTLRCSPRSGDLSVYWYQQSLDQGLQFLIQYYNGEERAKGNILERFSAQQFPDLHSELNLSSLELGDSALYFCASSVASTGGTGELFFGEGSRLTVL.

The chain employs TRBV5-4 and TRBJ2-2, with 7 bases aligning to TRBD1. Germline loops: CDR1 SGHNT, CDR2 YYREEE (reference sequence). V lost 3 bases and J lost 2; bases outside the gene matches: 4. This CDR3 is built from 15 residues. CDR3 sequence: CASSSGTANTGELFF. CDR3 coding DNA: TGTGCCAGCAGCTCCGGGACAGCCAACACCGGGGAGCTGTTTTTT. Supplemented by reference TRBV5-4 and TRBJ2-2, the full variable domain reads ETGVTQSPTHLIKTRGQQVTLRCSSQSGHNTVSWYQQALGQGPQFIFQYYREEENGRGNFPPRFSGLQFPNYSSELNVNALELDDSALYLCASSSGTANTGELFFGEGSRLTVL.

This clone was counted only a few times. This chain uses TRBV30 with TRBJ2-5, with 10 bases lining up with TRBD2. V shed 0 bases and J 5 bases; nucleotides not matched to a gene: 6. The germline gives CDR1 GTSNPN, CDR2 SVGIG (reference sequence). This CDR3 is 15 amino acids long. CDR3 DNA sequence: TGTGCCTGGAGTGTAGGCCCTAGCGGGAGCGAGACCCAGTACTTC. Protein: CAWSVGPSGSETQYF.

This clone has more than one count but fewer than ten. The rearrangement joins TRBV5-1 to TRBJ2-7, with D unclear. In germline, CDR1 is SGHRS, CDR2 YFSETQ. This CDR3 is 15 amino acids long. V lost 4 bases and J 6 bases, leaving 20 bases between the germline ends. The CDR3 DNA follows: TGCGCCAGCAGCCCGTCTTCTCTAGGTGCTGGCGAGCAGTACTTC. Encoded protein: CASSPSSLGAGEQYF.

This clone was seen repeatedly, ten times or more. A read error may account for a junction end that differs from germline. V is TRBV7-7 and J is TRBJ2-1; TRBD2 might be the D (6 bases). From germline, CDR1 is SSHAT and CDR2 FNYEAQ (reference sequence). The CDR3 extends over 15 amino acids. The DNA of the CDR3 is TGTGCTAGCAGCTTAGAACTAGCCGAATACAATGAGCAGTTCTTC. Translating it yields CASSLELAEYNEQFF.

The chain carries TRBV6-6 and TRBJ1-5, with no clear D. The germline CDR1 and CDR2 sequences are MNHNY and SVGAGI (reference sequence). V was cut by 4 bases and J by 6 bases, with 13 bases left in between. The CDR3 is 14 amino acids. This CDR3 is CASSSRGGSQPQHF. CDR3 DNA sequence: TGTGCCAGCAGTTCCCGGGGAGGCAGTCAGCCCCAGCATTTT.

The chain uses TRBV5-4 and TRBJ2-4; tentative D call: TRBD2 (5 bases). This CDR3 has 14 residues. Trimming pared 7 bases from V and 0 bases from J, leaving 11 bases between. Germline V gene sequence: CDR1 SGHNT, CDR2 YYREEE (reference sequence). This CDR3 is CASGSAGAKNIQYF. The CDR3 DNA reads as TGTGCCAGCGGCTCGGCGGGAGCCAAAAACATTCAGTACTTC.